The subject of this entry is one T cell receptor (beta chain). Its specific antigen is unknown. No per-base quality is available; no much larger clone lies one base away. The record originates from a study of cytomegalovirus exposure and HLA in healthy donors (TCRdb year 2017). With regard to the full study: An earlier analysis of approximately 600 of the donors reported 250 to 300 Gb of sequence data and some 120 million unique TCR beta sequences from roughly 200 million T cells. The later analysis used no new phenotypic data to find candidate immune exposures, relying instead on TCR beta sequences and their occurrence across donors. Alongside the repertoire data, information on donor age, sex, ethnicity and CMV serostatus was compiled. About five DR-DQ haplotypes were treated as single units for association and clustering because of strong linkage in the cohort. Typing coverage differed by locus: A, B, C, DRB1 and DQB1 were typed in about 620-640 donors, DQA1 in 500 to 550, DPA1 in 600 to 610, and DPB1 in 450 to 480. In a later analysis, previously published TCR beta repertoires from some 640 donors were re-analyzed and high-resolution HLA genotyping was added so that TCR occurrence patterns could be studied. Genome-wide SNP genotypes for about 65% of the roughly 670 donors were used in a later genetic analysis, which treated that subset as a discovery cohort. In an earlier analysis of 550 to 700 of the donors, high-throughput TCR beta sequencing was used to judge whether each TCR beta V gene segment behaved as functional or pseudogenic. Besides the first cohort of around 700 subjects, a separate validation cohort made up of 120 different subjects was used. Every discovery cohort repertoire had been produced on one sequencing platform. The study profiled the T cell repertoires of about 720 subjects by immunosequencing and related them to cytomegalovirus serostatus. About 300 gigabases of sequencing data and roughly 81 million unique TCR sequences made up an early release that covered 500 to 650 HLA-typed donors. The study aimed to test whether cataloging public T cell receptors could reveal signatures of past pathogen exposure. Among roughly 370 genotyped donors of the cohort, an average of roughly 240,000 unique TCR beta nucleotide sequences were sequenced per donor, around 20% of them non-productive. HLA typing covered class I and class II loci at four-digit resolution. To predict cytomegalovirus infection status, the study brought together high-throughput TCR immunosequencing, statistical association of individual TCRs with disease status, and machine learning. Of the roughly 430 genotyped donors, about 84% fell in the genetic ancestry cluster associated with self-reported Caucasian donors.

The cohort comprised around 700 healthy bone marrow donors. At the time of sampling, all cohort members were nominally healthy, though unrecorded immune exposures were likely present. The donor tested CMV seronegative, placing the donor among the 350 to 400 seronegative members of the cohort. A peripheral blood sample was collected from each donor, and TCR beta sequencing was performed on peripheral blood mononuclear cells. The Qiagen DNeasy Blood Extraction Kit was used to extract genomic DNA from the blood cell samples. From the cysteine through the phenylalanine, the CDR3 covers 16 amino acids. Only the CDR3 portion is preserved as DNA: 48 bases, with reading frame beginning at the first base. CDR1 and CDR2, looked up from the germline V gene, are MNHEY and SVGAGI. V was cut back by 0 bases and J by 4 bases, leaving a gap of 14 bases between them. Library construction relied on the immunoSEQ multiplex PCR assay. For the multiplex PCR, a mixture combining 60 forward primers for TCR Vbeta segments and 13 reverse primers for TCR Jbeta segments was used. A multiplex PCR assay on genomic DNA amplified the CDR3 region of rearranged TCR beta genes. The Illumina HiSeq System was used to sequence the amplified TCR beta libraries as 87-base-pair reads. The authors' pipeline ran thus. A later analysis tallied roughly 78 million unique TCR beta chains across the approximately 670 repertoires, and around 10 million of those chains were shared by two or more donors. A nearest-neighbor algorithm error-corrected the raw reads and collapsed the reads into unique sequences, merging closely related sequences to remove PCR and sequencing errors. To assign V, D and J gene segments, CDR3 sequences were aligned to IMGT reference sequences. Each retained sequence needed at least a six-nucleotide match to both a V gene segment and a J gene segment. A rearrangement was called productive if the CDR3 had no stop codons and remained in frame with V and J, and every other rearrangement was called non-productive. Following IMGT convention, CDR3 was defined as the stretch from the second conserved V-encoded cysteine to the conserved J-encoded phenylalanine. Sequences without an unambiguous match to a single V gene segment were excluded from the earlier analysis of approximately 560 of the donors. In an earlier analysis of several hundred of the donors, V segments were called functional above 56.7% productive rearrangements and were called segregating when the between-donor standard deviation exceeded 5%. A statistical classification framework was built for diagnosing cytomegalovirus status from the catalog of TCR beta chain sequences. In a later analysis, V and J genes were assigned by comparing TCR nucleotide sequences against IMGT/GENE-DB human TR gene sequences. The TCRdist pipeline was used in a later analysis to assign CDR3 sequences and most-parsimonious VDJ recombination scenarios. A later analysis defined each TCR beta chain by its CDR3 amino acid sequence plus V-gene family, and excluded reads lacking a unique V-gene family. As a way to deal with suspected cross-contamination and a sequencing artifact, a later analysis dropped roughly 620 nucleotide sequences that were highly shared and had low generation probability. In a later analysis, a clonal expansion index for each public chain was calculated from normalized within-repertoire ranks of inferred template counts. A later analysis computed generation probabilities with a VDJ recombination model fitted to out-of-frame rearrangements, and checked the results against IGoR. A later analysis scored TCR-TCR, TCR-HLA and TCR-CMV co-occurrence with hypergeometric tests, applying a repertoire-size bias correction to TCR pairs. False discovery rates were estimated in a later analysis by permuting HLA or CMV assignments 20 times. In a later analysis, co-occurring TCRs were grouped using DBSCAN, and TCRdist sequence similarity was added for clustering within HLA-allele-positive subsets. Repertoires with fewer than 30,000 or more than 120,000 public chains, plus five repertoires with anomalous nucleotide sharing, were excluded from co-occurrence clustering. The clones in this table, taken by TCRdb from immuneACCESS, are in-frame only. Not every clone is retained; where verified, under half of the shortfall comes from an unresolved V gene, and the cause of the rest is unknown. D and trimming were read from the DNA, whereas the V and J calls and clone size are those reported in that table. The sample yields about 200,000 clones; 82% were counted once. The biggest ten clones account for about 0.1% of the sample.

The study at large found these results: Three of the identified cytomegalovirus-associated TCR beta chains were confirmed in vitro to be specific for cytomegalovirus antigens. Because some donors lacked HLA typing at each locus, the association tests relied only on the typed subset. Assigning TCR associations to individual alleles was difficult when HLA alleles, especially DR and DQ, strongly co-occurred. CMV serostatus was the only immune exposure information available for the cohort. The authors suggested that the approach could potentially be generalized to other disease states and immunological phenotypes. A later analysis found that HLA-associated TCR beta chains were more clonally expanded and had lower generation probabilities than equally common non-associated chains. An earlier analysis of some 590 of the donors showed that most TCR beta V segments appeared in productive rearrangements either about 87% or about 30% of the time, which broadly matched IMGT annotations. Because counts were too low, around 17 rarely observed V segments, including chromosome 9 orphons, were left out of the earlier analysis of about 500 of the donors. The study listed 164 TCR beta chains as associated with cytomegalovirus. Correlated functional status among segregating V segments might be attributable to linkage disequilibrium, but an unknown experimental factor could not be ruled out. Some IMGT-functional V segments, including TRBV6-2 and TRBV6-3, could not be distinguished by the 87-base-pair reads and were therefore excluded. A later genetic analysis reported fewer N-insertions in productive TCRs among donors in an Asian-associated ancestry cluster than the roughly 700-donor mean. Roughly uniform sequencing depth across donors was assumed in presence/absence analyses, although this assumption may not hold. A later genetic analysis associated a missense DCLRE1C variant with V-gene and J-gene trimming of TCR beta chains, and an independent cohort replicated the association. In a later analysis, TCR association rates were found to vary across HLA loci, with the most associated TCRs seen for DRB1 alleles and the fewest for HLA-C alleles. A further reported finding was that TCR beta sequences accurately predicted the HLA-A and HLA-B alleles for most subjects in the first cohort. In both the original and validation cohorts, the classifier was reported to diagnose cytomegalovirus status with high specificity and sensitivity. In a later analysis, most CMV-associated TCR beta chains were found to appear HLA-restricted, with HLA associations seemingly driven largely by CMV exposure. In a later analysis, several top co-occurrence clusters were reported to appear linked to parvovirus B19, influenza, CMV and Epstein-Barr virus. In this cohort, only TCR beta chains were sequenced, and detectable features were limited by the absence of alpha or paired-chain data. The sequencing pipeline was judged likely to have produced a cluster of highly shared sequence variants as a technical artifact. Most TCR sequences were seen in very few donors, while some public TCRs were found in many individuals. Specific HLA alleles were associated with 15,000 to 20,000 TCR beta sequences at a false discovery rate of 0.05 in a later analysis.

The origin of this receptor is a boy between 2 and 15 years old in good health and CMV-seronegative. The chain uses TRBV6-5 and TRBJ2-3; TRBD2 is possibly the D segment (5 matching bases). Sequencing used PBMCs. The DNA sequence is given as TGTGCCAGCAGTTACTCGAGAGGCCTAGCAGCAGATACGCAGTATTTT. Its product reads: CASSYSRGLAADTQYF.